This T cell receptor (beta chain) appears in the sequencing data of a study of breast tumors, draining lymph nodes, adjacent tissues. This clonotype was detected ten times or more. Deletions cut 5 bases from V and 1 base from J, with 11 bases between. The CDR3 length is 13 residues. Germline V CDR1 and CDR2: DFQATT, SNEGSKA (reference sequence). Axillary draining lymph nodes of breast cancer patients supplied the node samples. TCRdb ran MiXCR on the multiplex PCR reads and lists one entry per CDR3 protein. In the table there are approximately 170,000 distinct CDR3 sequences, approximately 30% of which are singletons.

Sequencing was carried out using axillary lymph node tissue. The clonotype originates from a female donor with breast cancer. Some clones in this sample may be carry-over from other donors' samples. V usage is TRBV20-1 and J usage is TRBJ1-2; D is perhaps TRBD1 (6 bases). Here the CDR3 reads CSARDKINYGYTF. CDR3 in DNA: TGCAGTGCTCGGGACAAGATTAACTATGGCTACACCTTC.